This TCR beta chain was found in a study of radiotherapy plus CTLA-4 blockade in lung cancer. At the level of the study: An objective response was seen in roughly 20% of patients, and disease control in just over 30%.

Study results and limitations: Following radiotherapy plus ipilimumab, tumor-derived TCR clones expanded in the blood. Dynamics of early blood T cell clones, together with interferon-beta, were reportedly the best predictors of response.

CTLA-4 blockade using ipilimumab, together with focal radiation, was received by patients with chemo-refractory metastatic non-small-cell lung cancer. Produced via immunoSEQ multiplex PCR; TCRdb's table is partial and in-frame only. Here the sample spans 30,000 to 40,000 clones, roughly three quarters being singletons. The CDR3 contains 14 residues. Germline V gene data show CDR1 as MNHEY and CDR2 as SMNVEV (reference sequence). Note on this clone: As yet, its antigen is unknown. The junction departs from germline at one end; a sequencing error may be responsible.

The sequence was obtained from a human donor with non-small cell lung cancer that progressed on radiotherapy plus ipilimumab. The J gene is TRBJ2-3, the V gene TRBV27; D is possibly TRBD1 (6 bases). Sequenced material: peripheral blood, taken from a patient treated with radiotherapy plus ipilimumab. The DNA for the CDR3 is TGTGCCAGCAGTCTATCAGGGGTAACAGATACGCAGTATTTT. This sequence encodes CASSLSGVTDTQYF.